These T cell receptor beta chains were read from a single sample in a study of shared clonotypes between healthy human individuals. Assay: immunoSEQ multiplex PCR; the TCRdb copy retains only in-frame clones and omits some. The sample carries a few million clones, roughly 90% recorded once. Sequencing used naive CD4+ T cells from PBMCs. Source of these receptors: a man in his late teens or twenties in good health. Some clones in this sample may be carry-over from other donors' samples. Both conserved end residues are part of each CDR3. A D gene is named only where the DNA matches it firmly. A row's size may be missing; if present it is once, few, many or a size class.

TRBD2,TRBJ2-7,TRBV7-3,NA,CASSLRPLAGDEQYF,TGTGCCAGCAGCTTGAGACCTCTAGCGGGAGACGAGCAGTACTTC
NA,TRBJ2-2,TRBV11-2,NA,CASSQDATGELFF,TGTGCCAGCAGCCAGGACGCCACCGGGGAGCTGTTTTTT
TRBD2,TRBJ2-3,TRBV27,NA,CASSLGLAGDTQYF,TGTGCCAGCAGTCTGGGACTAGCCGGAGATACGCAGTATTTT
TRBD1,TRBJ1-2,TRBV5-1,NA,CASSPTTGYPGYTF,TGCGCCAGCAGCCCTACGACAGGGTATCCTGGCTACACCTTC
NA,TRBJ1-4,TRBV30,few,CAPVATNEKLFF,TGTGCCCCCGTTGCAACTAATGAAAAACTGTTTTTT
NA,TRBJ2-2,TRBV28,NA,CASSLATGELFF,TGTGCCAGCAGTTTAGCCACCGGGGAGCTGTTTTTT
NA,TRBJ2-1,TRBV5-4,NA,CASSLGIAAYNEQFF,TGTGCCAGCAGCTTGGGGATAGCGGCCTACAATGAGCAGTTCTTC
NA,TRBJ1-1,TRBV28,few,CASSRYRQNTEAFF,TGTGCCAGCAGTCGATACAGACAGAACACTGAAGCTTTCTTT
NA,TRBJ1-3,TRBV18,NA,CASSPPAGNTIYF,TGTGCCAGCTCACCACCGGCTGGAAACACCATATATTTT
NA,TRBJ2-7,TRBV5-4,NA,CASSFVTLRGQDEQYF,TGTGCCAGCAGCTTCGTAACGCTCCGGGGCCAGGACGAGCAGTACTTC
NA,TRBJ2-5,TRBV5-5,NA,CASSSPLGLQETQYF,TGTGCCAGCAGCTCACCGTTGGGCTTACAAGAGACCCAGTACTTC
TRBD1,TRBJ2-1,TRBV9,NA,CASSVSGQGERKSSYNEQFF,TGTGCCAGCAGCGTATCTGGACAGGGTGAGCGGAAGAGCTCCTACAATGAGCAGTTCTTC
NA,TRBJ1-5,TRBV4-3,NA,CASSQEQGLQPQHF,TGCGCCAGCAGCCAGGAACAGGGACTCCAGCCCCAGCATTTT
TRBD2,TRBJ2-3,TRBV4-1,NA,CASSQEGTSGSADTQYF,TGCGCCAGCAGCCAAGAGGGGACTAGCGGGAGTGCAGATACGCAGTATTTT
NA,TRBJ2-3,TRBV7-2,NA,CASSLGADTQYF,TGTGCCAGCAGCTTAGGCGCAGATACGCAGTATTTT
TRBD1,TRBJ2-7,TRBV2,NA,CASDRASYEQYF,TGTGCCAGCGACAGGGCCTCCTACGAGCAGTACTTC
NA,TRBJ1-1,TRBV7-3,NA,CASSLRGGSGATEAFF,TGTGCCAGCAGCTTACGTGGGGGATCGGGCGCCACTGAAGCTTTCTTT
TRBD2,TRBJ2-7,TRBV5-1,NA,CASSLVAGGRSYEQYF,TGCGCCAGCAGCTTGGTAGCGGGAGGGCGCTCCTACGAGCAGTACTTC
NA,TRBJ1-3,TRBV6-5,NA,CASSPTGIGNTIYF,TGTGCCAGCAGCCCTACAGGGATAGGAAACACCATATATTTT
NA,TRBJ2-2,TRBV9,NA,CASHRVAGELFF,TGTGCCAGCCACAGGGTTGCCGGGGAGCTGTTTTTT
NA,TRBJ1-3,TRBV7-3,NA,CASSRGGSSSGNTIYF,TGTGCCAGCAGCCGAGGCGGCAGCTCCTCTGGAAACACCATATATTTT
TRBD2,TRBJ2-3,TRBV5-1,NA,CASSTGTSGRGTDTQYF,TGCGCCAGCAGCACCGGGACTAGCGGGAGAGGAACAGATACGCAGTATTTT